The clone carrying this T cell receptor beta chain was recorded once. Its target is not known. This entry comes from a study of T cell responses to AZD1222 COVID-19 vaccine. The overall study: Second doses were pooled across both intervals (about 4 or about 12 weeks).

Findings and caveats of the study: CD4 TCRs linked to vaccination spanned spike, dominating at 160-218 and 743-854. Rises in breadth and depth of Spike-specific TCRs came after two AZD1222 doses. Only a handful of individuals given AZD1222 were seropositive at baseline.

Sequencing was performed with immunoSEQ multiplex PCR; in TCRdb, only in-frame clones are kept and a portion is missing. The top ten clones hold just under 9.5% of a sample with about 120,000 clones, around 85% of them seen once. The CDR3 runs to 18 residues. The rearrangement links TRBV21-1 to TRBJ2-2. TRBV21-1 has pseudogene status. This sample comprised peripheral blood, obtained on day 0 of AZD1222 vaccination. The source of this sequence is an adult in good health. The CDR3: CASSTEGSAVKGGGELFF. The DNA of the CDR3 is TGTGCCAGCAGCACAGAGGGTTCGGCTGTCAAGGGGGGCGGGGAGCTGTTTTTT.